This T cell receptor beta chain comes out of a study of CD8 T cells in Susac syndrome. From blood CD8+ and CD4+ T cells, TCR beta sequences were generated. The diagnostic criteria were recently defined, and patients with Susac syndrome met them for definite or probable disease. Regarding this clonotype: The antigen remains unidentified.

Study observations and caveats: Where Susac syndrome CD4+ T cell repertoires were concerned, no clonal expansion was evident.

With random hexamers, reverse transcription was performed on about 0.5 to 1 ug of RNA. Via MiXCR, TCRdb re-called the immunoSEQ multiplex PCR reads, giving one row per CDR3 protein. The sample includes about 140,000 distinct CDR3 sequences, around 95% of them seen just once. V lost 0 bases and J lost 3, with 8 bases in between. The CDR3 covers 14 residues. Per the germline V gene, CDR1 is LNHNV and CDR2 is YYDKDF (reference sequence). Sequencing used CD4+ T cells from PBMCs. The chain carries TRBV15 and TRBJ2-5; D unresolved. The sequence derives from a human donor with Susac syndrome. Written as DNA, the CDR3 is TGTGCCACCAGCAGAGACAGGAGAAAAGAGACCCAGTACTTC. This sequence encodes CATSRDRRKETQYF.